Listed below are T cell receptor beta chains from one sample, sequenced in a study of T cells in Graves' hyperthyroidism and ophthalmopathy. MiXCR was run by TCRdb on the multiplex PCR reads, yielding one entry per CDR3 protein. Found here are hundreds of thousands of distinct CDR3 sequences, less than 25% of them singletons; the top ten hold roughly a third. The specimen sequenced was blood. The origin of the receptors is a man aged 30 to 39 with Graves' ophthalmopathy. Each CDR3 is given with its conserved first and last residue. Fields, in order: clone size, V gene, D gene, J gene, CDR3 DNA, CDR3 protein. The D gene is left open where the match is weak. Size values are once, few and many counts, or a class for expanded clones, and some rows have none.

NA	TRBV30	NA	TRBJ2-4	TGTGCCTGGGCTCTACCCCCATGGGGGCCGTCAGCCAAAAACATTCAGTACTTC	CAWALPPWGPSAKNIQYF
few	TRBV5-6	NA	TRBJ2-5	TGTGCCAGCAGCGTGATACAAGAGACCCAGTACTTC	CASSVIQETQYF
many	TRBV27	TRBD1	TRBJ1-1	TGTGCCAGCAGTTCCGGACAGGGTATTTGGACTGAAGCTTTCTTT	CASSSGQGIWTEAFF
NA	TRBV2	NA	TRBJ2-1	TGTGCCAGCGAGGTTATGGGGGAGCAGTTCTTC	CASEVMGEQFF
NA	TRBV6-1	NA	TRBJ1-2	TGTGCCAGTCTAGGGGCGCAAGGCTGCACCTTC	CASLGAQGCTF
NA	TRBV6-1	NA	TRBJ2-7	TGTGCCAGCAGTTCCCACCTAAACGCCAACTCCTACGAGCAGTACTTC	CASSSHLNANSYEQYF
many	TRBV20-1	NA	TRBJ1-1	TGCAGTCCCAATCGCAGGGTCAACAGTGAAGCTTTCTTT	CSPNRRVNSEAFF
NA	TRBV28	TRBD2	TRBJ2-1	TGTGCCCGCAACCCTCCGGGACTAGCTTTGGATGAGCAGTTCTTC	CARNPPGLALDEQFF
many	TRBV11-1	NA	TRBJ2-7	TGTGCCAGCAGCCTAACGACAGGCTTCGACGAGCAGTACTTC	CASSLTTGFDEQYF
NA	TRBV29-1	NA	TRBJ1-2	TGCAGCGTTGAGGGGGGAAAGGACTATGGCTACACCTTC	CSVEGGKDYGYTF
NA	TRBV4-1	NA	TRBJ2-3	TGCGCCAGCAGCCAAGCGTACGGGGGTGGCACAGATACGCAGTATTTT	CASSQAYGGGTDTQYF
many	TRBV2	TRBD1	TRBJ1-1	TGTGCCAGCAGTGAGGGGGACAGAGAAGCTTTCTTT	CASSEGDREAFF
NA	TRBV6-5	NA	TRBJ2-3	TGTGCCAGCAGTTACTCAGTGGGGTTTGACGCAGATACGCAGTATTTT	CASSYSVGFDADTQYF
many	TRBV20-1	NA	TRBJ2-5	TGCAGTGCTAGAATTCCCTTGCTGGCGGGAAGGTACCAAGAGACCCAGTACTTC	CSARIPLLAGRYQETQYF
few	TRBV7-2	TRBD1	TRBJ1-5	TGTGCCAGCAGCTTAGCAGGGGGCGTAGGTCAGCCCCAGCATTTT	CASSLAGGVGQPQHF
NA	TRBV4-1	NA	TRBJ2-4	TGCGCCAGCAGCCCGCGGACGGAAGCCAAAAACATTCAGTACTTC	CASSPRTEAKNIQYF
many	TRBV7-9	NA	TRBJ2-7	TGTGCCAGCAGCTTTGAGGGTTTTGGGAGCTCCTACGAGCAGTACTTC	CASSFEGFGSSYEQYF
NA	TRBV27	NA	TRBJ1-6	TGTGCCAGCAGACCCCAGGGACTTTACTCACCCCTCCACTTT	CASRPQGLYSPLHF
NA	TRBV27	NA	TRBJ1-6	TGTGCCAGCAGTTTCAGGGTAGCAGGTTCACCCCTCCACTTT	CASSFRVAGSPLHF
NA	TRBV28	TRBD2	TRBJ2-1	TGTGCCAGCAGTTCAAACGCCGGGACTAGCGGGTTTAGCTCCTACAATGAGCAGTTCTTC	CASSSNAGTSGFSSYNEQFF
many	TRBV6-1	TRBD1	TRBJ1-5	TGTGCCAGCAGTCTTCAGGGGGCGTTCAATCAGCCCCAGCATTTT	CASSLQGAFNQPQHF
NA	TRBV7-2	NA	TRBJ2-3	TGTGCCAGCAGCTTAGATGCGCAGGTCCCAGATACGCAGTATTTT	CASSLDAQVPDTQYF
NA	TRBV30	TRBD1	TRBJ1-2	TGTGCCTCCCGCCGGGACAGCCCGAATGGCTACACCTTC	CASRRDSPNGYTF
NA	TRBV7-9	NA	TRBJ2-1	TGTGCCAGCAGCTTAGCCAGGCTGGCTTCGGGTGAGCAGTTCTTC	CASSLARLASGEQFF
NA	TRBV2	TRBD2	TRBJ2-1	TGTGCCAGCTGTAAGCGGGAGATACATGGGCAGTTCTTC	CASCKREIHGQFF
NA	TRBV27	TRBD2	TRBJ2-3	TGTGCCAGCAGACGGGGGGTGGGCGGGAGGATTGTAGATACGCAGTATTTT	CASRRGVGGRIVDTQYF